This T cell receptor beta chain derives from a study of T cell repertoires in cytomegalovirus infection. A word on this clonotype: No antigen is known for it.

Findings and limits, study-wide: Dominating the ex vivo response were TCR beta clonotypes that were CMV-specific and HLA-C-restricted.

TCRdb itself ran the reads through MiXCR, one entry per CDR3 protein. Of fewer than 950,000 distinct CDR3 sequences in the sample, over 25% were seen once. Trimming left V 5 bases short and J 10 bases short, with 12 bases between. Germline CDR1 reads MNHNY; CDR2 reads SVGAGI (reference sequence). The length of the CDR3 is 12 residues. The sample consisted of cultured CD8+ T cells from PBMCs, taken from culture after CMV antigen stimulation. This TCR came from a human donor in good health (CMV status not recorded). Some clones in this sample may be carry-over from other donors' samples. The chain links TRBV6-6 to TRBJ2-1, with D hard to call. The DNA of the CDR3 is TGTGCCAGCAGTCCCCAGTGGACCGAGCAGTTCTTC. It encodes CASSPQWTEQFF.